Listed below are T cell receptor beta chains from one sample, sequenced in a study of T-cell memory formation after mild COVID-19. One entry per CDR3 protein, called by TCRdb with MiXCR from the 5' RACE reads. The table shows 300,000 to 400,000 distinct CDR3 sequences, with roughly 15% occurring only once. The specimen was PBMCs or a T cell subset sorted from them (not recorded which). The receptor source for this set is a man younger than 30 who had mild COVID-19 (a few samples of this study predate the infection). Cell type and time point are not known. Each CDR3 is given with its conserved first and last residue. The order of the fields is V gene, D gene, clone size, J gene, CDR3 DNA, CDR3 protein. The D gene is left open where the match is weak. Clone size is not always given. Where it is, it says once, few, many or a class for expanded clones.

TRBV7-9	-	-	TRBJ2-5	TGTGCCAGCCAGCTGGAGGAGACCCAGTACTTC	CASQLEETQYF
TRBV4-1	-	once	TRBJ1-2	TGCGCCAGCAGCCAAGATCCGGGGGGATTCTATGGCTACACCTTC	CASSQDPGGFYGYTF
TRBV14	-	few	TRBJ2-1	TGTGCCAGCAGCCTAAGAGGGCTCCGGGGAGGTTACTACAATGAGCAGTTCTTC	CASSLRGLRGGYYNEQFF
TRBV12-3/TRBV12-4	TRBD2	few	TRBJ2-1	TGTGCCAGCAGACGCAGCGGGGGGGTCAATGAGCAGTTCTTC	CASRRSGGVNEQFF
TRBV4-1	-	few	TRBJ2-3	TGCGCCAGCAGCCCCGGGCTACCGGTAACAGATACGCAGTATTTT	CASSPGLPVTDTQYF
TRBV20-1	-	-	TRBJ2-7	TGCAGTGCCCGCGGGACTTCTTCCTACGAGCAGTACTTC	CSARGTSSYEQYF
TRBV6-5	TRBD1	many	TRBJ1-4	TGTGCCAGCAGTCGGACAGGGGCTAATGAAAAACTGTTTTTT	CASSRTGANEKLFF
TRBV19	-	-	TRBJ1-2	TGTGCCAGTAAAGGGAGGGGCAGTAACTATGGCTACACCTTC	CASKGRGSNYGYTF
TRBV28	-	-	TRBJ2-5	TGTGCCAGCAGTTTGAGGGCTCTGGAGACCCAGTACTTC	CASSLRALETQYF
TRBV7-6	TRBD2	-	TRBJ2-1	TGTGCCAGCAGCGGGCGGGTAGCGGGGGACAATGAGCAGTTCTTC	CASSGRVAGDNEQFF
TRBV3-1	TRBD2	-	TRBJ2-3	TGTGCCAGCAGCCAAGATCAGAATAGCGGGGGGCTCGGGGATACGCAGTATTTT	CASSQDQNSGGLGDTQYF
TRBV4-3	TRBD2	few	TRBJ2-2	TGCGCCAGCAGCCCGCAAGATAGGCGGGGGTTTCACACCGGGGAGCTGTTTTTT	CASSPQDRRGFHTGELFF
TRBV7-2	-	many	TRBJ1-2	TGTGCCAGCAGCTTAGATCTCCCTGGCTACACCTTC	CASSLDLPGYTF
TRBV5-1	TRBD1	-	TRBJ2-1	TGCGCCAGCAGCATGTTCTCAACCGGGACAGTGTATAACAATGAGCAGTTCTTC	CASSMFSTGTVYNNEQFF
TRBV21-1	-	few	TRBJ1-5	TGTGCCAGCAGACCTACAAAGGGACAGGGAGGGCAGCCCCAGCATTTT	CASRPTKGQGGQPQHF
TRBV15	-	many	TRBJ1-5	TGTGCCACCAGCAGAGTTGGGGGCGCAAGCAATCAGCCCCAGCATTTT	CATSRVGGASNQPQHF
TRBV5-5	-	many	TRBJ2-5	TGTGCCAGCAGCTTATCCGGGTCCCAAGAGACCCAGTACTTC	CASSLSGSQETQYF
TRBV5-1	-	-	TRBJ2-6	TGCGCCAGCAGCTCGAATGGGGCCAACGTCCTGACTTTC	CASSSNGANVLTF
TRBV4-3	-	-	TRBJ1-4	TGCGCCAGCAGCCGCCAGGGGTTAGAAAAACTGTTTTTT	CASSRQGLEKLFF
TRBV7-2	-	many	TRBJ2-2	TGTGCCAGCAGCTTTTACACCGGGGAGCTGTTTTTT	CASSFYTGELFF
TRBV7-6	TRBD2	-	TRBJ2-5	TGTGCCAGCAGCTTACGGCTAGCGGGGCCACATGAGACCCAGTACTTC	CASSLRLAGPHETQYF
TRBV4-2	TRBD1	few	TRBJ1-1	TGTGCCAGCAGCCAGGAGTTTTCCGGGACAGAGGATGAAGCTTTCTTT	CASSQEFSGTEDEAFF
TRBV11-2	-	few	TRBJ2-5	TGTGCCAGCAGCTTATTAAGGAGGGGAGAGACCCAGTACTTC	CASSLLRRGETQYF
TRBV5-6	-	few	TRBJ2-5	TGTGCCAGCAGCCCTCGTATAGTTGTCTTCCAAGAGACCCAGTACTTC	CASSPRIVVFQETQYF
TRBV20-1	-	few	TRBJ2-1	TGCAGTGCTAGAGATCCCCTTGGAGGGAATGAGCAGTTCTTC	CSARDPLGGNEQFF